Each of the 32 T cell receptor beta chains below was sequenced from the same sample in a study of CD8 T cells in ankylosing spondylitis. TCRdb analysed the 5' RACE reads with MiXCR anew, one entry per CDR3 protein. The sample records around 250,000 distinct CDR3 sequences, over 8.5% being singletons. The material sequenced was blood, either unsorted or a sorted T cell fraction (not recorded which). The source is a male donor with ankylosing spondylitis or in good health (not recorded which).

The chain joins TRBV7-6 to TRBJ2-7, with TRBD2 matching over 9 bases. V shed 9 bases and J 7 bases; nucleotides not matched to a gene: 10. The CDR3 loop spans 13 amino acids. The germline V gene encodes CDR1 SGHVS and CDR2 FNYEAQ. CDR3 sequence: CASSASGAEEQYF. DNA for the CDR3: TGTGCCAGTTCGGCTAGCGGGGCGGAGGAGCAGTACTTC.

The CDR3 loop is CASSLRHGGAKLFF. The CDR3 DNA sequence: TGCGCCAGCAGCTTGAGACATGGAGGAGCAAAACTGTTTTTT. This rearrangement joins TRBV5-1 to TRBJ1-4; D is undetermined. The CDR3 loop spans 14 amino acids. CDR1 is SGHRS and CDR2 is YFSETQ in the germline V gene. Trimming pared 1 base from V and 10 bases from J, leaving 14 bases between.

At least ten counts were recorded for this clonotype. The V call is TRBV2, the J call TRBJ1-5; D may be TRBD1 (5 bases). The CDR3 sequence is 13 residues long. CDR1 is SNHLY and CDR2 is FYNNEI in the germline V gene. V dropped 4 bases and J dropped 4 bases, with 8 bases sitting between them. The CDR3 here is CASSVDRNQPQHF. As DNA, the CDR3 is TGTGCCAGCAGTGTAGACAGAAATCAGCCCCAGCATTTT.

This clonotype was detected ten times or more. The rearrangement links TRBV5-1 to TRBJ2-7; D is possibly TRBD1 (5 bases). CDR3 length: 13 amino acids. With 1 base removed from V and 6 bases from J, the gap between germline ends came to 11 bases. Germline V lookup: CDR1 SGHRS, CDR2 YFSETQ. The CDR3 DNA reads TGCGCCAGCAGCTTGATCCGACAGAGCGAGCAGTACTTC. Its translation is CASSLIRQSEQYF.

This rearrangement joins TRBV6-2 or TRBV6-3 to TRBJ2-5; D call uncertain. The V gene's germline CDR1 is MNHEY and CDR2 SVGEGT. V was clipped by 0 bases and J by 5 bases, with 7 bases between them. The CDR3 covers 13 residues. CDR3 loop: CASSYSARETQYF. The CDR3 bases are TGTGCCAGCAGTTACTCGGCTAGGGAGACCCAGTACTTC.

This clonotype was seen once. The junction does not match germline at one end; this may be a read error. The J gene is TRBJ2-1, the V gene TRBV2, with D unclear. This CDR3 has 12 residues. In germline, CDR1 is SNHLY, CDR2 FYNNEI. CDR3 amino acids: CASSERYNGQFF. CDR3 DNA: TGTGCCAGCAGTGAAAGGTACAATGGGCAGTTCTTC. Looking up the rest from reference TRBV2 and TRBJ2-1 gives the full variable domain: EPEVTQTPSHQVTQMGQEVILRCVPISNHLYFYWYRQILGQKVEFLVSFYNNEISEKSEIFDDQFSVERPDGSNFTLKIRSTKLEDSAMYFCASSERYNGQFFGPGTRLTVL.

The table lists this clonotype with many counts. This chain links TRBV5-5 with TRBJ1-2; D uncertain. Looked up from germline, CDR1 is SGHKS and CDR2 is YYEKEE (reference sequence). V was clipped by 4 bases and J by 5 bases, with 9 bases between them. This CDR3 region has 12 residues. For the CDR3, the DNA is TGTGCCAGCAGCCAGGACTCTTATGGCTACACCTTC. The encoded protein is CASSQDSYGYTF.

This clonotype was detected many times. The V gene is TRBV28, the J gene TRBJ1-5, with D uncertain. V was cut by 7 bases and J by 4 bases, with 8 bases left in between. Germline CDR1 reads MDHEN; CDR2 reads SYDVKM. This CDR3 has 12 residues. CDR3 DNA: TGTGCCAGCACCGACCGGAATCAGCCCCAGCATTTT. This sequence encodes CASTDRNQPQHF. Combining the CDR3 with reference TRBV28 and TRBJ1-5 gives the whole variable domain DVKVTQSSRYLVKRTGEKVFLECVQDMDHENMFWYRQDPGLGLRLIYFSYDVKMKEKGDIPEGYSVSREKKERFSLILESASTNQTSMYLCASTDRNQPQHFGDGTRLSIL.

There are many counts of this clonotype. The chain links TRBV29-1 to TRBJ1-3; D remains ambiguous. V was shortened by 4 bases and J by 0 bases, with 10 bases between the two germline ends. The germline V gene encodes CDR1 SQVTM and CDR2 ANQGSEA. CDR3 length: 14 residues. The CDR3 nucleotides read TGCAGCGTTGGGCCCACCGGCTCTGGAAACACCATATATTTT. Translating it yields CSVGPTGSGNTIYF.

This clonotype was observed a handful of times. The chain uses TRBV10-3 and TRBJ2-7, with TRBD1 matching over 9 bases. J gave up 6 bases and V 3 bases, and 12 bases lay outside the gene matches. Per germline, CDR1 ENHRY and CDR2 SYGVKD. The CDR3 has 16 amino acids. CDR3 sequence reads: CAISDLWTGDRSEQYF. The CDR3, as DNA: TGTGCCATCAGTGACCTTTGGACAGGGGACCGGTCCGAGCAGTACTTC.

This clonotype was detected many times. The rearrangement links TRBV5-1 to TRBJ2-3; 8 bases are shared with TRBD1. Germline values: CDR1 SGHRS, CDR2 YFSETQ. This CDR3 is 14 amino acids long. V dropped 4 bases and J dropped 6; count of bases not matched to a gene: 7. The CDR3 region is CASSKGQDVDTQYF. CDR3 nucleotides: TGCGCCAGCAGCAAGGGACAGGACGTGGATACGCAGTATTTT.

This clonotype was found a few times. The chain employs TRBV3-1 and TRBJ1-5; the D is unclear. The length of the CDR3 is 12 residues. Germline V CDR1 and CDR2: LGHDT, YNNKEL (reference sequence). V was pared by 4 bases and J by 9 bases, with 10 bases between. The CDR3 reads CASSPNSGPQHF. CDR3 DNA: TGTGCCAGCAGCCCTAATTCGGGGCCCCAGCATTTT.

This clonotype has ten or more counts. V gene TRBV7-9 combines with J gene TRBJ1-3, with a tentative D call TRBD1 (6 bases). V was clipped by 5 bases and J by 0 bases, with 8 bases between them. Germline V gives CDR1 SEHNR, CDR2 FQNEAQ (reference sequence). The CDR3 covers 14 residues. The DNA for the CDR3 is TGTGCCAGCAGCCCAGGGGCCTCTGGAAACACCATATATTTT. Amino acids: CASSPGASGNTIYF.

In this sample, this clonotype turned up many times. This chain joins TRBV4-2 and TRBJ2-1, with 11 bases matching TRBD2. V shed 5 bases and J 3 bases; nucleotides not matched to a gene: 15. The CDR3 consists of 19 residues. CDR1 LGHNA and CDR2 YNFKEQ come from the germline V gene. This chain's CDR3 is CASSRTGTSGFGGYNEQFF. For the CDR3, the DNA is TGTGCCAGCAGCAGGACGGGGACTAGCGGATTTGGGGGCTACAATGAGCAGTTCTTC.

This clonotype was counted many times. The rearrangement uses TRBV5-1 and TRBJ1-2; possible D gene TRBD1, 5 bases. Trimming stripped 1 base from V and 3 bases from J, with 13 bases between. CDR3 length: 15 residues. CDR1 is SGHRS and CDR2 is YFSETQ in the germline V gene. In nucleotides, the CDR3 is TGCGCCAGCAGCTTGATCCTAGGGGATCACTATGGCTACACCTTC. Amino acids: CASSLILGDHYGYTF. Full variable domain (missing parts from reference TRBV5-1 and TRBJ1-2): KAGVTQTPRYLIKTRGQQVTLSCSPISGHRSVSWYQQTPGQGLQFLFEYFSETQRNKGNFPGRFSGRQFSNSRSEMNVSTLELGDSALYLCASSLILGDHYGYTFGSGTRLTVV.

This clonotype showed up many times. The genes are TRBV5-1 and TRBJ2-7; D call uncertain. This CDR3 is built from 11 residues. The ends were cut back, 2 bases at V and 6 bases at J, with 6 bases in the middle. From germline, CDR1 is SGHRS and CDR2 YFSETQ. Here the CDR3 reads CASSFGAEQYF. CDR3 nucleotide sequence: TGCGCCAGCAGCTTCGGAGCCGAGCAGTACTTC.

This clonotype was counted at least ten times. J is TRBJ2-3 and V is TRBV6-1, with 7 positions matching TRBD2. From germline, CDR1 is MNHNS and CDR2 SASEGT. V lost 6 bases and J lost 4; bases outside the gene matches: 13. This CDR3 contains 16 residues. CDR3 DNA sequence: TGTGCCAGCAGCCCCGGGGAGGGCTGGAGTGCAGATACGCAGTATTTT. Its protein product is CASSPGEGWSADTQYF.

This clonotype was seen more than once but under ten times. Here the CDR3 reads CSAKTSGVNEQFF. The CDR3 region has the DNA TGCAGTGCTAAGACTAGCGGGGTAAATGAGCAGTTCTTC. The chain has TRBV20-1 and TRBJ2-1, with 11 bases aligning to TRBD2. The V and J ends lost 4 bases and 7 bases, in that order; junction bases with no gene match: 3. The germline V gene has CDR1 DFQATT and CDR2 SNEGSKA (reference sequence). The CDR3 extends over 13 amino acids.

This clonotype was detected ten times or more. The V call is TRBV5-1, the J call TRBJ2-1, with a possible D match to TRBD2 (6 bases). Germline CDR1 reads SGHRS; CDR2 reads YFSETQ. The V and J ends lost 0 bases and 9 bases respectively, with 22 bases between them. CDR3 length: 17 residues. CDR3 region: CASSLVGPLGGTGEQFF. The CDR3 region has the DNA TGCGCCAGCAGCTTGGTGGGCCCCTTGGGGGGTACGGGTGAGCAGTTCTTC.

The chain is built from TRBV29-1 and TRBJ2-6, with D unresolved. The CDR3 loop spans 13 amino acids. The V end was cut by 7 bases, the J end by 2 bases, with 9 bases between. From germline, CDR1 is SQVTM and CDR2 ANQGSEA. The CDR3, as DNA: TGCAGCGCCCAAGGGACTGGGGCCAACGTCCTGACTTTC. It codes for CSAQGTGANVLTF.

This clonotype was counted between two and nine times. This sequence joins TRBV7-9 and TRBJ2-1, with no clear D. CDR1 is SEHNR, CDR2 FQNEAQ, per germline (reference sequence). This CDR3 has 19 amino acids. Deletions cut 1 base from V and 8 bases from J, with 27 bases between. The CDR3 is CASSLVLVLWQFKRDEQFF. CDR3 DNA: TGTGCCAGCAGCTTAGTCTTAGTATTATGGCAGTTTAAACGAGATGAGCAGTTCTTC.

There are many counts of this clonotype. Here the CDR3 DNA reads TGTGCCAGCAGCTCGCAAGGACAGGGTTTTTTCGGGGAGCTGTTTTTT. Translating gives CASSSQGQGFFGELFF. The chain has TRBV7-3 and TRBJ2-2; 8 positions match TRBD1. J was trimmed by 7 bases and V by 4 bases; bases with no gene match: 11. The CDR3 covers 16 residues. Germline CDR1 SGHTA, CDR2 FQGTGA.

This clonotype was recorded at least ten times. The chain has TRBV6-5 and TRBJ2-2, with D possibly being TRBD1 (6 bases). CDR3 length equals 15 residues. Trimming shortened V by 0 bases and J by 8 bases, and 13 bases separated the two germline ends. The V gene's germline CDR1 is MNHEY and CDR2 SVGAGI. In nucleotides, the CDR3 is TGTGCCAGCAGTTACTCGAACAGGGCCCCAGGGGAGCTGTTTTTT. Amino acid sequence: CASSYSNRAPGELFF.

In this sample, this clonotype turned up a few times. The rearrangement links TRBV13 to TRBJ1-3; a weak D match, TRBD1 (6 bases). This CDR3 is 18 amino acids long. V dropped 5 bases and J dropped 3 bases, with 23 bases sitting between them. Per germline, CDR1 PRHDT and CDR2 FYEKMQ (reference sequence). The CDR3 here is CASSLRSLGGGVGNTIYF. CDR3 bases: TGTGCCAGCAGCCTACGATCGTTAGGAGGGGGAGTTGGAAACACCATATATTTT.

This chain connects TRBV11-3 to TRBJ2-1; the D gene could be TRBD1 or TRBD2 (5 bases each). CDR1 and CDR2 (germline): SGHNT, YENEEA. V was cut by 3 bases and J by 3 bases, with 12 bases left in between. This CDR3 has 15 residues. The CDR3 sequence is CASSFRGADYNEQFF. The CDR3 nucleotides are TGTGCCAGCAGCTTCCGAGGGGCGGACTACAATGAGCAGTTCTTC.

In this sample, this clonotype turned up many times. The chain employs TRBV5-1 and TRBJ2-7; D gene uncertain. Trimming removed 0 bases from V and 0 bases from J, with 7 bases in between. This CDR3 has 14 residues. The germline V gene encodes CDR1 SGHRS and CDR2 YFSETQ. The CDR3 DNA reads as TGCGCCAGCAGCTTGGAGGCAGCCTCCTACGAGCAGTACTTC. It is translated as CASSLEAASYEQYF.

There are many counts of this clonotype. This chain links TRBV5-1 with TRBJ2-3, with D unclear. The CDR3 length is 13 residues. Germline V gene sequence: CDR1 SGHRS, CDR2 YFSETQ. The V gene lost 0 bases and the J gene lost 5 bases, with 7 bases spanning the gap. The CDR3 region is CASSLGVGDTQYF. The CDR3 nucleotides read TGCGCCAGCAGCTTGGGTGTGGGAGATACGCAGTATTTT.

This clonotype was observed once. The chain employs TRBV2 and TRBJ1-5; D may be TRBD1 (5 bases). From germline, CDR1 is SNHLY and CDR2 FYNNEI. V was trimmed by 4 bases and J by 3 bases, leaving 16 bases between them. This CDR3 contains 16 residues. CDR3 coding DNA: TGTGCCAGCAGTGGGGGGAGACAGATGATCAATCAGCCCCAGCATTTT. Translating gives CASSGGRQMINQPQHF.

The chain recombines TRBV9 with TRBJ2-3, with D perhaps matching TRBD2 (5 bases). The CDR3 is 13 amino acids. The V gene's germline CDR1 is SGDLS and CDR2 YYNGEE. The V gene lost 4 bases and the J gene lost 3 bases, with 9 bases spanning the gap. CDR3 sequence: CASSLRLTDTQYF. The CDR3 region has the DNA TGTGCCAGCAGCCTACGACTAACAGATACGCAGTATTTT.

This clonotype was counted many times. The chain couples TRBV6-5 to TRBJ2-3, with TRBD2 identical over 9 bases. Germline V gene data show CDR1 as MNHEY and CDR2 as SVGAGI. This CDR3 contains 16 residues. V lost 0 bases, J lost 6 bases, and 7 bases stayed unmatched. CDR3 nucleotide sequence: TGTGCCAGCAGTTACTCCGGTGGCGGGGGGGCGGATACGCAGTATTTT. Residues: CASSYSGGGGADTQYF.

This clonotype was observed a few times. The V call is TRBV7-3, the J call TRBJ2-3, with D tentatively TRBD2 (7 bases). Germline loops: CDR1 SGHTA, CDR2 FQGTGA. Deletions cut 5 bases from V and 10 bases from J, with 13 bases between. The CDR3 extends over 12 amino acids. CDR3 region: CASSEGGTAQYF. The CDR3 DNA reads TGTGCCAGCAGCGAGGGGGGGACTGCGCAGTATTTT.

CDR3 bases: TGTGCCAGCAGTGTGCCAGGGTTCTCCTACGAGCAGTACTTC. This gives the protein CASSVPGFSYEQYF. V gene TRBV28 combines with J gene TRBJ2-7, with D maybe TRBD1 (5 bases). This CDR3 is built from 14 residues. The V end was cut by 5 bases, the J end by 0 bases, with 11 bases between. Germline CDR1 and CDR2: MDHEN and SYDVKM.